Shown below are 22 T cell receptor beta chains from a single sample sequenced in a study of technical replicates of blood from a few donors. Sequenced by immunoSEQ multiplex PCR; TCRdb stores in-frame clones only, minus some. Of about 88,000 clones in the sample, around 94% were seen once. Sequenced sample: T cells isolated from PBMCs. The receptors were sampled from a human donor in good health.

The V and J genes are TRBV28 and TRBJ2-3; 7 bases agree with TRBD1. CDR1 is MDHEN, CDR2 SYDVKM, per germline. J gave up 0 bases and V 4 bases, and 4 bases lay outside the gene matches. This CDR3 is 15 amino acids long. As DNA, the CDR3 is TGTGCCAGCAGTTCGACAGGGTCTAGCACAGATACGCAGTATTTT. It encodes CASSSTGSSTDTQYF.

This clone has just one count. This rearrangement joins TRBV5-5 to TRBJ1-2, with D maybe TRBD1 (5 bases). The CDR3 runs to 12 residues. V was shortened by 5 bases and J by 4 bases, with 9 bases between the two germline ends. Per germline, CDR1 SGHKS and CDR2 YYEKEE (reference sequence). The CDR3 DNA reads as TGTGCCAGCAGTCCTGACAGCTATGGCTACACCTTC. Translation: CASSPDSYGYTF.

CDR3 in DNA: TGTGCCAGCAGTGAAGCGGGGGGGGATACAGCTTTCTTT. As protein: CASSEAGGDTAFF. This chain uses TRBV6-1 with TRBJ1-1; a weak D match, TRBD1 (5 bases). Germline V CDR1 and CDR2: MNHNS, SASEGT. This CDR3 contains 13 residues. Trimming stripped 0 bases from V and 10 bases from J, with 12 bases between.

The CDR3 sequence: CASSLREGSYEQYF. Written as DNA, the CDR3 is TGTGCCAGCAGTTTACGGGAGGGCTCCTACGAGCAGTACTTC. The chain joins TRBV27 to TRBJ2-7, with 8 bases that match TRBD2. This CDR3 spans 14 amino acids. J was trimmed by 0 bases and V by 2 bases; bases with no gene match: 0. Germline V gene lookup returns CDR1 MNHEY and CDR2 SMNVEV (reference sequence).

V is TRBV11-2 and J is TRBJ1-1; 12 bases map to TRBD1. V lost 3 bases, J lost 4 bases, and 9 bases stayed unmatched. Germline assignment: CDR1 SGHAT and CDR2 FQNNGV. The CDR3 loop spans 17 amino acids. The CDR3 sequence: CASSFGTGGGGGTEAFF. In nucleotides, the CDR3 is TGTGCCAGCAGCTTCGGGACAGGGGGCGGGGGTGGCACTGAAGCTTTCTTT.

The chain is built from TRBV5-8 and TRBJ1-1; no definite D call. The V and J ends lost 0 bases and 5 bases respectively, with 8 bases between them. Germline V gene lookup returns CDR1 SGHTS and CDR2 YDEGEE. CDR3 length: 13 residues. In DNA, the CDR3 is TGTGCCAGCAGCTTGGACGCGGATACTGAAGCTTTCTTT. Encoded protein: CASSLDADTEAFF.

V is TRBV11-2 and J is TRBJ2-1; possible D gene TRBD2, 5 bases. This CDR3 has 13 residues. CDR1 and CDR2 from the germline V gene are SGHAT and FQNNGV. The V gene lost 5 bases and the J gene lost 12 bases, with 17 bases spanning the gap. The CDR3 loop reads CASSTDPRGGQFF. The CDR3, as DNA: TGTGCCAGCAGCACAGATCCGAGAGGAGGGCAGTTCTTC.

V is TRBV7-2 and J is TRBJ1-5; D uncertain. Per the germline V gene, CDR1 is SGHTA and CDR2 is FQGNSA. V was pared by 5 bases and J by 9 bases, with 11 bases between. The CDR3 spans 12 residues. The CDR3 region has the DNA TGTGCCAGCAGCCCCCGATCCGGGCCCCAGCATTTT. Its translation: CASSPRSGPQHF.

The chain joins TRBV4-1 to TRBJ2-7, with D tentatively TRBD1 (6 bases). The CDR3 covers 16 residues. Per the germline V gene, CDR1 is MGHRA and CDR2 is YSYEKL. Trimming pared 1 base from V and 3 bases from J, leaving 16 bases between. CDR3 sequence (DNA): TGCGCCAGCAGCCAAGGAGAGGGGGTTTTCCTCTACGAGCAGTACTTC. Protein sequence: CASSQGEGVFLYEQYF.

This chain connects TRBV19 to TRBJ2-7, with 9 bases aligning to TRBD2. Germline CDR1 and CDR2: LNHDA and SQIVND (reference sequence). This CDR3 has 15 residues. Trimming at V came to 5 bases and at J to 2 bases, leaving 7 bases not matched to a gene. The CDR3 DNA sequence: TGTGCCAGTAGTTTCCTAGCGGGAATCGCCTACGAGCAGTACTTC. It yields the protein CASSFLAGIAYEQYF.

The chain combines TRBV11-2 with TRBJ2-7, with 10 bases identical to TRBD2. With V trimmed by 4 bases and J by 2 bases, 5 bases remained unmatched. The CDR3 has 15 residues. The V gene's germline CDR1 is SGHAT and CDR2 FQNNGV. The CDR3 reads CASSSPSGSTYEQYF. In nucleotides, the CDR3 is TGTGCCAGCAGCTCACCTAGCGGGAGCACCTACGAGCAGTACTTC.

The chain joins TRBV27 to TRBJ1-5; D is possibly TRBD1 (6 bases). V lost 6 bases to trimming and J lost 5 bases, with 14 bases between them. The germline V gene encodes CDR1 MNHEY and CDR2 SMNVEV (reference sequence). CDR3 length equals 14 residues. The CDR3 sequence is CASRTTGYYQPQHF. The CDR3 DNA is TGTGCCAGCAGGACGACAGGTTATTATCAGCCCCAGCATTTT.

In DNA form, the CDR3 reads TGTGCCACCAGCAGAGATCGAGGGGGAGAGACCCAGTACTTC. It specifies CATSRDRGGETQYF. The chain combines TRBV15 with TRBJ2-5; maybe TRBD1 (6 bases). Trimming took 0 bases from V and 4 from J, leaving 9 bases between them. The CDR3 sequence is 14 residues long. Germline CDR1 and CDR2: LNHNV and YYDKDF (reference sequence).

V and J are TRBV30 and TRBJ2-7; the D gene is possibly TRBD1 (5 bases). This CDR3 comprises 13 residues. CDR1 and CDR2 (germline): GTSNPN, SVGIG (reference sequence). V was cut by 3 bases and J by 2 bases, with 11 bases left in between. CDR3 loop: CAWSIGHAYEQYF. CDR3 bases: TGTGCCTGGAGCATAGGACACGCCTACGAGCAGTACTTC. Using reference TRBV30 and TRBJ2-7 for the parts outside the CDR3, the full variable domain is SQTIHQWPATLVQPVGSPLSLECTVEGTSNPNLYWYRQAAGRGLQLLFYSVGIGQISSEVPQNLSASRPQDRQFILSSKKLLLSDSGFYLCAWSIGHAYEQYFGPGTRLTVT.

This chain connects TRBV4-1 to TRBJ1-3; maybe TRBD1 (5 bases). Trimming cost V 2 bases and J 0 bases, with 20 bases left between them. Looked up from germline, CDR1 is MGHRA and CDR2 is YSYEKL. CDR3 length equals 19 residues. Here the CDR3 reads CASSQIGLQDRSSGNTIYF. In nucleotides, the CDR3 is TGCGCCAGCAGCCAAATAGGCCTACAGGATAGGAGCTCTGGAAACACCATATATTTT.

This clone was seen a single time. The gene calls are TRBV5-1 and TRBJ2-2, with 7 bases identical to TRBD1. The germline CDR1 and CDR2 sequences are SGHRS and YFSETQ. There are 13 residues in the CDR3. J gave up 8 bases and V 3 bases, and 4 bases lay outside the gene matches. DNA of the CDR3: TGCGCCAGCAGCTCAGGGGGTAATGGGGAGCTGTTTTTT. Encoded protein: CASSSGGNGELFF.

V gene TRBV2 combines with J gene TRBJ2-5; the match to TRBD1 covers 11 bases. The CDR3 is 15 residues long. The trim removed 6 bases at V and 3 bases at J, leaving 6 bases unmatched. Germline V gene data show CDR1 as SNHLY and CDR2 as FYNNEI. The CDR3 spells CASRGRDRGKETQYF. The CDR3, as DNA: TGTGCCAGCAGGGGTAGGGACAGGGGGAAAGAGACCCAGTACTTC.

The table lists this clone with a count of one. The chain couples TRBV2 to TRBJ1-2; D gene uncertain. The V gene lost 8 bases and the J gene lost 1 base, with 14 bases spanning the gap. CDR1 is SNHLY and CDR2 is FYNNEI in the germline V gene. The CDR3 is 14 amino acids. The CDR3 spells CASGEGMGNYGYTF. DNA for the CDR3: TGTGCCAGCGGAGAGGGCATGGGTAACTATGGCTACACCTTC.

The chain combines TRBV19 with TRBJ1-5, with D possibly TRBD1 on 6 matching bases. The CDR3 totals 15 residues. Germline V gives CDR1 LNHDA, CDR2 SQIVND (reference sequence). V lost 4 bases and J lost 9, with 19 bases in between. The CDR3 loop reads CASSTRDTGSWPQHF. CDR3 in DNA: TGTGCCAGTAGTACCCGGGACACCGGGTCATGGCCCCAGCATTTT.

The gene calls are TRBV7-2 and TRBJ2-1; TRBD2 matches 8 bases. Trimming cost V 1 base and J 16 bases; bases outside gene matches: 9. This CDR3 has 13 amino acids. Germline CDR1 and CDR2: SGHTA and FQGNSA. The CDR3 region is CASSLGAGTRLFF. CDR3 nucleotide sequence: TGTGCCAGCAGCTTAGGGGCCGGGACTAGGCTCTTCTTC.

The V and J genes are TRBV9 and TRBJ2-5, with 10 bases identical to TRBD2. Germline trimming cut 3 bases from V and 5 bases from J; bases unmatched to any gene: 10. The length of the CDR3 is 16 residues. Germline CDR1 is SGDLS and CDR2 is YYNGEE. CDR3 DNA: TGTGCCAGCAGCGGGCTAAGCGGGGGGGCCGGGGAGACCCAGTACTTC. Amino acids: CASSGLSGGAGETQYF. Using reference TRBV9 and TRBJ2-5 for the parts outside the CDR3, the full variable domain is DSGVTQTPKHLITATGQRVTLRCSPRSGDLSVYWYQQSLDQGLQFLIQYYNGEERAKGNILERFSAQQFPDLHSELNLSSLELGDSALYFCASSGLSGGAGETQYFGPGTRLLVL.

This clone was picked up a small number of times. CDR3 loop: CASRHTAYEQYF. CDR3 nucleotide sequence: TGTGCCAGCAGACACACAGCATACGAGCAGTACTTC. The V call is TRBV28, the J call TRBJ2-7; D is unresolved. The CDR3 spans 12 residues. Germline assignment: CDR1 MDHEN and CDR2 SYDVKM. The ends were cut back, 6 bases at V and 4 bases at J, with 10 bases in the middle.